The 13 T cell receptor beta chains below come from one sample, sequenced in a study of T cell repertoires in cytomegalovirus infection. These receptors have no known antigen. MiXCR was run by TCRdb on the reads, yielding one entry per CDR3 protein. The table has hundreds of thousands of distinct CDR3 sequences, 31% seen once; the top ten hold about 14%. The sample in question was cultured CD8+ T cells from PBMCs, obtained from culture after CMV antigen stimulation. These receptors came from a human donor in good health (CMV status not recorded). Some clones in this sample may be carry-over from other donors' samples.

The rearrangement links TRBV10-2 to TRBJ2-5, with 10 nucleotides matching TRBD2. V shed 6 bases, J shed 2 bases, and the junction held 9 bases outside the gene matches. Germline V gives CDR1 WSHSY, CDR2 SAAADI. The CDR3 length is 16 residues. CDR3 region: CASSSPGLAQQETQYF. Here the CDR3 DNA reads TGCGCCAGCAGCTCACCGGGACTAGCGCAACAAGAGACCCAGTACTTC.

This clonotype was seen repeatedly, ten times or more. The chain has TRBV6-1 and TRBJ2-3, with D unclear. V lost 7 bases to trimming and J lost 3 bases, with 5 bases between them. This CDR3 has 11 residues. Germline V CDR1 and CDR2: MNHNS, SASEGT. In DNA, the CDR3 is TGTGCCAGCATCGGTACAGATACGCAGTATTTT. Residues: CASIGTDTQYF.

Only a few counts were recorded for this clonotype. The J gene is TRBJ1-1, the V gene TRBV7-4, with a weak D call TRBD1 (6 bases). The CDR3 has 15 amino acids. V was cut by 5 bases and J by 4 bases, with 17 bases left in between. Per the germline V gene, CDR1 is SGHVT and CDR2 is SQSDAQ. CDR3 coding DNA: TGTGCCAGCAGCCCCTTCGGGGGGCTCGGCACTGAAGCTTTCTTT. This gives the protein CASSPFGGLGTEAFF.

Concerning this clonotype: This sequence may be a read error, since a much larger clone differs from it by one base. V usage is TRBV7-6 and J usage is TRBJ1-4, with D perhaps TRBD1 (6 bases). The CDR3 is made up of 19 amino acids. The germline V gene has CDR1 SGHVS and CDR2 FNYEAQ. The CDR3 DNA follows: TGTGCCAGCAGCTTAGAGGTAGCGGGACACCTAGCAACTAATGAAAGACTGTTTTTT. This translates into CASSLEVAGHLATNERLFF.

V usage is TRBV6-4 and J usage is TRBJ1-2; no definite D call. The germline V and J ends were trimmed by 10 bases and 8 bases, with 17 bases remaining between them. Germline CDR1 and CDR2: MRHNA and SNTAGT. The CDR3 is 12 residues long. The CDR3 loop is CATFFAASGYTF. CDR3 nucleotides: TGTGCCACCTTCTTCGCGGCTAGCGGCTACACCTTC.

This clonotype was seen a handful of times. The J gene is TRBJ1-1, the V gene TRBV6-6; possibly TRBD1 for D (5 bases). This CDR3 contains 15 residues. V lost 2 bases and J lost 1, with 11 bases in between. The V gene's germline CDR1 is MNHNY and CDR2 SVGAGI (reference sequence). The CDR3 loop reads CASSYVRDQNTEAFF. CDR3 DNA sequence: TGTGCCAGCAGTTACGTAAGGGACCAGAACACTGAAGCTTTCTTT.

This clonotype was seen a handful of times. The chain carries TRBV6-1 and TRBJ2-7, with TRBD2 matching 15 bases. The CDR3 runs to 16 residues. J was trimmed by 7 bases and V by 4 bases; bases with no gene match: 8. CDR1 MNHNS and CDR2 SASEGT come from the germline V gene. The CDR3 loop reads CASSASGTSGGTEQYV. The CDR3 DNA reads as TGTGCCAGCAGTGCCTCCGGGACTAGCGGGGGGACGGAGCAGTACGTC.

For this clonotype: Given a much more abundant clone one base away, this may be a read error. The V gene is TRBV7-8, the J gene TRBJ2-2, with TRBD2 as a possible D gene (5 bases). Germline V gene sequence: CDR1 SGHVS, CDR2 FQNEAQ. CDR3 size: 17 residues. In nucleotides, the CDR3 is TGTGTCAGCAGCTTAGCGAAAGGCCGGAGCGGTAGCGGGGAGCTGTTTTTT. It specifies CVSSLAKGRSGSGELFF.

In its sample, this clonotype was seen a few times. The CDR3 region has the DNA TGTGCCAGCAGCTTTGGGGGGGGGCTTGAGACCCAGTACTTC. Protein sequence: CASSFGGGLETQYF. The chain joins TRBV5-6 to TRBJ2-5; D is perhaps TRBD2 (7 bases). The germline V and J ends were trimmed by 2 bases and 5 bases, with 13 bases remaining between them. Germline assignment: CDR1 SGHDT and CDR2 YYEEEE. This CDR3 has 14 residues.

This clonotype has more than one count but fewer than ten. DNA of the CDR3: TGTGCCAGCAGCCAGGACAGCTTCTATAGCAATCAGCCCCAGCATTTT. Translating gives CASSQDSFYSNQPQHF. The chain combines TRBV7-6 with TRBJ1-5, with a possible D match to TRBD1 (6 bases). CDR3 length: 16 amino acids. The V gene lost 5 bases and the J gene lost 0 bases, with 14 bases spanning the gap. Germline V lookup: CDR1 SGHVS, CDR2 FNYEAQ.

The chain employs TRBV25-1 and TRBJ1-2; 12 bases match TRBD1. Losses at the gene ends were 7 bases for V and 8 bases for J; bases not matched to a gene: 14. Germline assignment: CDR1 MGHDK and CDR2 SYGVNS. CDR3 length: 16 residues. In DNA, the CDR3 is TGTGCCAGCAATGTGGGACAGGGGGCGGGTCTATACGGCTACACCTTC. Its translation: CASNVGQGAGLYGYTF.

This clonotype has more than one count but fewer than ten. The gene calls are TRBV6-6 and TRBJ2-1; weak D call: TRBD1 (5 bases). V shed 6 bases and J shed 7 bases, with 10 bases lying between them. The CDR3 is 12 amino acids. CDR1 is MNHNY and CDR2 is SVGAGI in the germline V gene (reference sequence). CDR3 amino acids: CASRHGQNEQFF. Here the CDR3 DNA reads TGTGCCAGCAGGCACGGACAAAATGAGCAGTTCTTC.

This clonotype has a handful of counts. This rearrangement joins TRBV5-4 to TRBJ2-3; D gene unclear. Trimming cost V 4 bases and J 0 bases, with 9 bases left between them. The CDR3 runs 14 residues. The germline V gene encodes CDR1 SGHNT and CDR2 YYREEE (reference sequence). Written as DNA, the CDR3 is TGTGCCAGCAGCCAGCCGGAGAGCACAGATACGCAGTATTTT. It is translated as CASSQPESTDTQYF.